What follows describes a single T cell receptor beta chain. The data are from a study of CD8+ T cells in alopecia areata. Extracted RNA was reverse transcribed into cDNA, the sequencing template. Some clones are missing from TCRdb's copy, which holds only in-frame ones; the method was immunoSEQ multiplex PCR. The sample comprises approximately 150,000 clones, approximately 51% of which are singletons, and 0.85% to 1% rests with the top ten. CDR1 is SQVTM, CDR2 ANQGSEA, per germline. The CDR3 is 17 residues long. Unmatched junction bases numbered 7, after V lost 5 bases and J lost 0 bases. The chain is built from TRBV29-1 and TRBJ2-6, with 10 positions matching TRBD2. This specimen was CD4+ T cells sorted from blood, taken at week 0. This TCR was recovered from a human donor with alopecia areata. The CDR3 DNA is TGCAGCGTTACAGGGACTAGCGTAAGCTCTGGGGCCAACGTCCTGACTTTC. Protein: CSVTGTSVSSGANVLTF.